These T cell receptor beta chains were read from a single sample in a study of cytomegalovirus exposure and HLA in healthy donors. Here immunoSEQ multiplex PCR was the method, and the copy in TCRdb shows in-frame clones only, minus some. The table lists 350,000 or so clones, roughly 89% of them singletons. The sequencing input was PBMCs. Receptors originate from a woman younger than 35 in good health and CMV-seronegative. Both conserved end residues are part of each CDR3. The order of the fields is V gene, clone size, J gene, D gene, CDR3 protein, CDR3 DNA. A D gene is named only where the DNA matches it firmly. Rows may omit the clone size; those that give it use once, few, many or a size class.

TRBV6-5,.,TRBJ1-5,.,CASSPGLNQPQHF,TGTGCCAGCAGCCCCGGACTCAATCAGCCCCAGCATTTT
TRBV28,.,TRBJ2-1,TRBD2,CASSFRRLAGVNEQFF,TGTGCCAGCAGTTTTAGACGGCTAGCGGGAGTCAATGAGCAGTTCTTC
TRBV6-1,.,TRBJ2-7,.,CASSELGRVMYEQYF,TGTGCCAGCAGTGAATTGGGCAGGGTGATGTACGAGCAGTACTTC
TRBV29-1,few,TRBJ1-2,.,CSVLAANYGYTF,TGCAGCGTATTGGCGGCAAACTATGGCTACACCTTC
TRBV6-5,few,TRBJ2-7,.,CASSYGELVEQYF,TGTGCCAGCAGTTACGGAGAGCTTGTCGAGCAGTACTTC
TRBV4-2,.,TRBJ2-7,TRBD2,CASSQEDSGDSYEQYF,TGTGCCAGCAGCCAAGAGGATAGCGGGGACTCCTACGAGCAGTACTTC
TRBV7-9,.,TRBJ1-2,TRBD1,CASSQSRDSPGYTF,TGTGCCAGCAGCCAATCCCGGGACAGTCCTGGCTACACCTTC
TRBV5-6,.,TRBJ2-7,.,CASSLVSEISYEQYF,TGTGCCAGCAGCTTGGTTTCGGAGATCAGCTACGAGCAGTACTTC
TRBV7-8,.,TRBJ2-7,TRBD1,CASSRTGGEQYF,TGTGCCAGCAGTCGTACAGGGGGCGAGCAGTACTTC
TRBV7-2,.,TRBJ2-2,.,CASSLQPSANTGELFF,TGTGCCAGCAGCTTACAGCCTAGCGCGAACACCGGGGAGCTGTTTTTT
TRBV7-9,.,TRBJ2-5,.,CASSLEGLGGRETQYF,TGTGCCAGCAGCTTAGAGGGTTTAGGGGGAAGAGAGACCCAGTACTTC
TRBV7-9,.,TRBJ2-7,.,CASSLTQGSYEQYF,TGTGCCAGCAGCTTAACACAGGGATCCTACGAGCAGTACTTC
TRBV27,once,TRBJ2-7,.,CASSLRVTYEQYF,TGTGCCAGCAGCCTGAGGGTTACCTACGAGCAGTACTTC
TRBV15,.,TRBJ2-2,TRBD2,CATSRSLAGEGGELFF,TGTGCCACCAGCAGATCTTTAGCGGGAGAGGGCGGGGAGCTGTTTTTT
TRBV27,.,TRBJ2-1,TRBD2,CASSPGLVQFNEQFF,TGTGCCAGCAGCCCTGGACTAGTTCAGTTCAATGAGCAGTTCTTC